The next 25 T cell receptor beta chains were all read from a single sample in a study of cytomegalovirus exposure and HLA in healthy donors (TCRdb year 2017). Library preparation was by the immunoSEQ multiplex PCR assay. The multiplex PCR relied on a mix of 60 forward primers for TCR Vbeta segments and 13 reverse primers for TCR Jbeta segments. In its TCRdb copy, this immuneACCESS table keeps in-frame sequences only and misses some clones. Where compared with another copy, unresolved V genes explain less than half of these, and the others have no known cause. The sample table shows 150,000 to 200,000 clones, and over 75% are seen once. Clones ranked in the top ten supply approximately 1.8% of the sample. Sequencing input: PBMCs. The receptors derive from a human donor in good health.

CDR3 sequence: CASSLGTVTSPLHF. DNA for the CDR3: TGTGCCAGCAGCTTGGGGACAGTGACTTCACCCCTCCACTTT. V and J are TRBV7-9 and TRBJ1-6; 7 bases are a match to TRBD1. The germline V gene encodes CDR1 SEHNR and CDR2 FQNEAQ (reference sequence). The V gene end was trimmed by 3 bases and the J gene end by 9 bases; junction bases not matched to a gene: 5. This CDR3 region has 14 residues.

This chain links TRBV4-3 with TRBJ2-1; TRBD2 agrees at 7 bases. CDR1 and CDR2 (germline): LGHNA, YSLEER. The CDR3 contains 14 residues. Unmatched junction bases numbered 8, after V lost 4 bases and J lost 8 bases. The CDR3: CASSLQRGVYEQFF. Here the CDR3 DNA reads TGCGCCAGCAGCCTCCAACGGGGGGTCTATGAGCAGTTCTTC.

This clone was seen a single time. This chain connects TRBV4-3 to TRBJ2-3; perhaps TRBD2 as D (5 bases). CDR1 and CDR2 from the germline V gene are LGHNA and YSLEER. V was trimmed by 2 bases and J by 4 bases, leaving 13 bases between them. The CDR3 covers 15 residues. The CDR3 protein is CASSQTRAGADTQYF. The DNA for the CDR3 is TGCGCCAGCAGCCAAACGAGGGCAGGCGCAGATACGCAGTATTTT.

The CDR3 region has the DNA TGCGCCAGCAGCCAGATGGACAGGGCTGAAGCTTTCTTT. Translation gives CASSQMDRAEAFF. The chain is built from TRBV4-1 and TRBJ1-1; TRBD1 matches at 8 bases. Germline V gene lookup returns CDR1 MGHRA and CDR2 YSYEKL. V shed 3 bases and J 6 bases; nucleotides not matched to a gene: 3. There are 13 residues in the CDR3.

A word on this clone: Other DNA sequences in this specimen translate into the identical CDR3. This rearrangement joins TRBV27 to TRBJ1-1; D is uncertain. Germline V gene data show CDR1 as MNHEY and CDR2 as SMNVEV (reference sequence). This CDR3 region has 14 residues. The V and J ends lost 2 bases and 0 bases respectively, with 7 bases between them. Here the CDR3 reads CASSLRQVNTEAFF. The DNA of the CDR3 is TGTGCCAGCAGTTTAAGGCAGGTGAACACTGAAGCTTTCTTT.

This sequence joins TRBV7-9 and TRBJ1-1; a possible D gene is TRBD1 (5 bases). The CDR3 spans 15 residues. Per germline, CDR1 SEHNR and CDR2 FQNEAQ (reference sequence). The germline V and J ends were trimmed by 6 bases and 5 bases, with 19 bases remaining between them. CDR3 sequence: CASSLGVQEGTEAFF. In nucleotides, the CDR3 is TGTGCCAGCAGTCTGGGGGTACAGGAGGGGACTGAAGCTTTCTTT. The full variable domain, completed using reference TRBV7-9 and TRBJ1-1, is DTGVSQNPRHKITKRGQNVTFRCDPISEHNRLYWYRQTLGQGPEFLTYFQNEAQLEKSRLLSDRFSAERPKGSFSTLEIQRTEQGDSAMYLCASSLGVQEGTEAFFGQGTRLTVV.

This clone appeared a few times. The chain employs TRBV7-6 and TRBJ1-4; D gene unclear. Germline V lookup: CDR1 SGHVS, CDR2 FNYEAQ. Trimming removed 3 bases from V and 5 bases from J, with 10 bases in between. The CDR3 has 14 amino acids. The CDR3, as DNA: TGTGCCAGCAGCTTGGGAGTGGGCAATGAAAAACTGTTTTTT. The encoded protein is CASSLGVGNEKLFF.

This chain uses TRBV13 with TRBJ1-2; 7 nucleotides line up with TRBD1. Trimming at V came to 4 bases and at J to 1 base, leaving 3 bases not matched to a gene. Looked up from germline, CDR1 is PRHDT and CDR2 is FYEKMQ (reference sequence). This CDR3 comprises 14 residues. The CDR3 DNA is TGTGCCAGCAGCTCAAGACAGGGTAACTATGGCTACACCTTC. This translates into CASSSRQGNYGYTF. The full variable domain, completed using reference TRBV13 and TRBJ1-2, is AAGVIQSPRHLIKEKRETATLKCYPIPRHDTVYWYQQGPGQDPQFLISFYEKMQSDKGSIPDRFSAQQFSDYHSELNMSSLELGDSALYFCASSSRQGNYGYTFGSGTRLTVV.

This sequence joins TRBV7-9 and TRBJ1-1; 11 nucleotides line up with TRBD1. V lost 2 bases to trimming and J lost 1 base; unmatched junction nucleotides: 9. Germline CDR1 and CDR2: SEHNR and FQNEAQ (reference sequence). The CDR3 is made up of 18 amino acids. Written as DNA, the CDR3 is TGTGCCAGCAGCTTACCCTGGACAGGGGGCCTGAGGAACACTGAAGCTTTCTTT. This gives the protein CASSLPWTGGLRNTEAFF.

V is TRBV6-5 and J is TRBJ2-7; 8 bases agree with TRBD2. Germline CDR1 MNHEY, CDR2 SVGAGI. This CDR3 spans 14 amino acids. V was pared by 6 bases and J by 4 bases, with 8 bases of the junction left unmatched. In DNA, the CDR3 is TGTGCCAGCAGAGACCCGGGGGGGGGTTACGAGCAGTACTTC. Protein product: CASRDPGGGYEQYF.

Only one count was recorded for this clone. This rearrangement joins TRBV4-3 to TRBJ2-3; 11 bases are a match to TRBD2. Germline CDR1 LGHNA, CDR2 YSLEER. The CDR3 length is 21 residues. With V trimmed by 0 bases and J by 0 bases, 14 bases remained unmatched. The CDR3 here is CASSQDSLAGGRRVSTDTQYF. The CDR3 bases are TGCGCCAGCAGCCAAGATTCCCTAGCGGGGGGCCGTCGTGTCAGCACAGATACGCAGTATTTT.

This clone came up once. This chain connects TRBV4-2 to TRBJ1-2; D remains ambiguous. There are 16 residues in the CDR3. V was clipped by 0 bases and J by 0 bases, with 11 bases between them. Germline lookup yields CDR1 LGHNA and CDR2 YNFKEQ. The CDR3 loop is CASSQEIGSPNYGYTF. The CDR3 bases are TGTGCCAGCAGCCAAGAAATAGGGAGTCCTAACTATGGCTACACCTTC.

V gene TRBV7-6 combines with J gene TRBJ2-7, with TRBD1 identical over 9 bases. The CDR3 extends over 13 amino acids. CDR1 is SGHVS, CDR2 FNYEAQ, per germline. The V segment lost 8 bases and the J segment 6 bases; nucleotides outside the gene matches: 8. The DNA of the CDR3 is TGTGCCAGCGGGGGACAGGGTATCGCCGAGCAGTACTTC. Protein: CASGGQGIAEQYF.

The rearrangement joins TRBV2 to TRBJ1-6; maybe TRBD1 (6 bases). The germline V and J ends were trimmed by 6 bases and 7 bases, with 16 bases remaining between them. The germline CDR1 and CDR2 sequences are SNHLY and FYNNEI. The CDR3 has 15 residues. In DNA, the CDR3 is TGTGCCAGCAGGACGCGGGAGACAGGCAATTCACCCCTCCACTTT. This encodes CASRTRETGNSPLHF.

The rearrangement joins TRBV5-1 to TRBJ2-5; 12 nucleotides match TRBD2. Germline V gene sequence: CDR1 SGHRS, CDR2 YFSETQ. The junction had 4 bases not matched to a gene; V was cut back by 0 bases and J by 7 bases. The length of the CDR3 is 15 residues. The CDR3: CASSLASGGASTQYF. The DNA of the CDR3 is TGCGCCAGCAGCTTGGCTAGCGGGGGGGCATCGACCCAGTACTTC.

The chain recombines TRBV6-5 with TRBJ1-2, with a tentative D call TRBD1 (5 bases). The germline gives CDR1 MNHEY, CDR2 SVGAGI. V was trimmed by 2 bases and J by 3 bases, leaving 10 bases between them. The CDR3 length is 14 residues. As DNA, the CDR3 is TGTGCCAGCAGTTACCGAGCGGGGGACTATGGCTACACCTTC. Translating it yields CASSYRAGDYGYTF.

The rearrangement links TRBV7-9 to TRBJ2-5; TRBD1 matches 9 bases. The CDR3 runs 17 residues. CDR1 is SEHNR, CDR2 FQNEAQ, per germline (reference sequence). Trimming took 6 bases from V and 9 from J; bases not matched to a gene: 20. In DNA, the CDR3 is TGTGCCAGCAGTTCTCCCCCTCGGACAGGGGAATGGTCGGCCCAGTACTTC. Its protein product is CASSSPPRTGEWSAQYF.

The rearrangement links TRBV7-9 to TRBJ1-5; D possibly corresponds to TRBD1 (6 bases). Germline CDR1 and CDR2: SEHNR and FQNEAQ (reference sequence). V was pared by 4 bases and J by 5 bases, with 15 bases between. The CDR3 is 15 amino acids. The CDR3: CASSSTQGGHQPQHF. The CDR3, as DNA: TGTGCCAGCAGCTCTACACAGGGAGGGCATCAGCCCCAGCATTTT.

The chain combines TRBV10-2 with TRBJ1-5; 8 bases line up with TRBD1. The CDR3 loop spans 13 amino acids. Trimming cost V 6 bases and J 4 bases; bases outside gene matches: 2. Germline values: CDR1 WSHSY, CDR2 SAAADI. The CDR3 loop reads CASSGDRNQPQHF. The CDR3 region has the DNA TGCGCCAGCAGCGGGGACAGGAATCAGCCCCAGCATTTT.

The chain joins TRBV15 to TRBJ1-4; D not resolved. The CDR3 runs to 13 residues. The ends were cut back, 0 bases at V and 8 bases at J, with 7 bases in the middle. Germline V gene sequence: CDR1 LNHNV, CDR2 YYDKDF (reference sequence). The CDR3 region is CATSRDNREKLFF. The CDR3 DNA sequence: TGTGCCACCAGCAGAGATAATCGGGAAAAACTGTTTTTT.

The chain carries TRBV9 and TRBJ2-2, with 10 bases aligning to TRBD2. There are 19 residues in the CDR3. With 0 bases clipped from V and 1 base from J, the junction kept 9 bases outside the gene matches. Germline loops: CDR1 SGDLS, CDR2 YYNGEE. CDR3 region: CASSVGEVAGGLNTGELFF. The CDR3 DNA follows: TGTGCCAGCAGCGTAGGAGAGGTAGCGGGGGGCCTGAACACCGGGGAGCTGTTTTTT.

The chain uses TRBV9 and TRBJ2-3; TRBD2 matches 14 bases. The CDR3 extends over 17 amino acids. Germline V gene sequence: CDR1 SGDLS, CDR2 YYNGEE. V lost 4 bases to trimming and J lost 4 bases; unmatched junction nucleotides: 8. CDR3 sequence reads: CASSPRLAGGPADTQYF. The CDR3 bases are TGTGCCAGCAGCCCGCGACTAGCGGGGGGGCCGGCAGATACGCAGTATTTT.

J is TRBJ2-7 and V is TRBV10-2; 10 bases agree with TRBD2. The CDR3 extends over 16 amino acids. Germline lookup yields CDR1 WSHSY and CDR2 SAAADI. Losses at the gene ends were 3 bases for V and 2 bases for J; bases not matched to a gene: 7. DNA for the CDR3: TGCGCCAGCAGTGAAGGGGCGAGCGGGGGGGCCTACGAGCAGTACTTC. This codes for CASSEGASGGAYEQYF.

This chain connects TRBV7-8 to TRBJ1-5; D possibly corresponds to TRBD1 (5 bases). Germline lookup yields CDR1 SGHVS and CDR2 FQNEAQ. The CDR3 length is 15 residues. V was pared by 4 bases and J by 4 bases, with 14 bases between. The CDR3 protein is CASSSSRGDNQPQHF. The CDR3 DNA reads TGTGCCAGCAGCTCCTCCCGGGGGGATAATCAGCCCCAGCATTTT.

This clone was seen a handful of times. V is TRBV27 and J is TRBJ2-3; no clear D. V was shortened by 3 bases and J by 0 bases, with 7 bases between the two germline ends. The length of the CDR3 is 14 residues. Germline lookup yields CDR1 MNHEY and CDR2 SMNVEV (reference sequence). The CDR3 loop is CASSFLSSTDTQYF. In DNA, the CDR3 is TGTGCCAGCAGTTTCCTCTCTAGCACAGATACGCAGTATTTT.